This T cell receptor beta chain was captured in a study of T cell responses to AZD1222 COVID-19 vaccine. Germline V gene data show CDR1 as MDHEN and CDR2 as SYDVKM. V lost 10 bases, J lost 14 bases, and 20 bases lay in between. The CDR3 length is 11 residues. This table comes from immunoSEQ multiplex PCR, and its TCRdb copy is limited to in-frame clones, with some not included. The sample lists under 200,000 clones, approximately 90% occurring once. With respect to this clone: What it recognizes is unknown.

Study results and caveats: At baseline, seropositivity was found in only 6 or 7 AZD1222 recipients. There were repertoire samples only from the period after the peak T cell response. Epitopes outside B.1.351 and B.1.1.7 mutated regions reportedly drew nearly half of spike TCRs.

This clonotype was obtained from an adult who received the MenACWY meningococcal vaccine as a control. The J gene is TRBJ1-2, the V gene TRBV28; no clear D gene. The source was peripheral blood, collected 28 days after the second dose of the MenACWY control vaccine. The CDR3 bases are TGTGCCACCCTTTTTAGGGATGTGTCTACCTTC. It translates to CATLFRDVSTF.